This T cell receptor (beta chain) stems from a study of blood T cell repertoires in COVID-19. Study context: Some COVID-19 samples were acute and others convalescent; all came from the United States, Italy and Spain. The cDNA or gDNA used as material had been derived from T cells, B-cell-depleted T cells, or PBMCs.

CDR1 is LNHDA, CDR2 SQIVND, per germline (reference sequence). The CDR3 length is 17 residues. V gave up 3 bases and J gave up 2 bases; unmatched junction bases: 10. Authors' analysis steps: Amplification from reference gene primers served as the basis for estimated nucleated cell counts. TCRdb's table, derived via immunoSEQ multiplex PCR, lists solely in-frame clones and lacks some. That table supplies the V and J calls and clone size; D and trimming were determined from the DNA. The sample has over 200,000 clones; 70% to 90% are singletons. The rearrangement joins TRBV19 to TRBJ2-3, with 8 bases aligning to TRBD1. This receptor was obtained from a woman in her twenties or thirties who had recovered from COVID-19. Sequencing input: peripheral blood. The CDR3 sequence: CASSMGQDSYTTDTQYF. The CDR3 region has the DNA TGTGCCAGTAGTATGGGACAGGATTCTTATACCACAGATACGCAGTATTTT.